This record covers a single TCR beta chain. These data originate in a study of blood T cell repertoires in COVID-19. With 3 bases removed from V and 5 bases from J, the gap between germline ends came to 23 bases. In germline, CDR1 is DFQATT, CDR2 SNEGSKA (reference sequence). This CDR3 has 17 residues. In the study's own analysis: Reference gene primers were amplified, and this amplification served to estimate nucleated cell counts. TCRdb keeps only in-frame clones here, not all; method: immunoSEQ multiplex PCR. The D gene and trimming were derived from the DNA, and the V and J assignments and clone size from that table. The sample has hundreds of thousands of clones, around 90% seen once. Each participant's cohort was designated according to participant-reported clinical history.

The receptor comes from a woman aged 25 to 39 who had recovered from COVID-19. The sample was PBMCs or T cells enriched from blood (not recorded which). V and J are TRBV20-1 and TRBJ1-5; the D gene is possibly TRBD1 (6 bases). The CDR3 spells CSASHGTGLGVDQPQHF. In DNA form, the CDR3 reads TGCAGTGCTAGTCATGGCACAGGGTTAGGGGTGGATCAGCCCCAGCATTTT.